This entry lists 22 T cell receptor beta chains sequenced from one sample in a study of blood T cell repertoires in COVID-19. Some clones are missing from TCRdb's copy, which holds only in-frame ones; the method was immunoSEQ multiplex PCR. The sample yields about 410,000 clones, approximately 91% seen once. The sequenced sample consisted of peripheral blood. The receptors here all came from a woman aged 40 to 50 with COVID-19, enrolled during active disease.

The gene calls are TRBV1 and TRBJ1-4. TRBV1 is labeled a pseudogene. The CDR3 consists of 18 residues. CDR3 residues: CTSSQCGSGTINNEKLFF. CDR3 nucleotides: TGCACCAGCAGCCAATGCGGCTCCGGAACCATAAATAATGAAAAACTGTTTTTT.

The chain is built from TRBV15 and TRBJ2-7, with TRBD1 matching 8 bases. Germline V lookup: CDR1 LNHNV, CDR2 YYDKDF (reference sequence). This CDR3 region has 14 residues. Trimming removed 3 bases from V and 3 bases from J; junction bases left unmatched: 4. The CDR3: CATSSRGQGYEQYF. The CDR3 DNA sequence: TGTGCCACCAGCAGTCGAGGACAGGGCTACGAGCAGTACTTC.

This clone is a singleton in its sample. The CDR3 sequence is CASSQEARGDRYGYTF. In DNA form, the CDR3 reads TGCGCCAGCAGCCAAGAGGCCAGGGGGGACAGATATGGCTACACCTTC. J is TRBJ1-2 and V is TRBV4-3; 7 bases are shared with TRBD1. The CDR3 sequence is 16 residues long. V dropped 0 bases and J dropped 5; count of bases not matched to a gene: 9. CDR1 is LGHNA and CDR2 is YSLEER in the germline V gene.

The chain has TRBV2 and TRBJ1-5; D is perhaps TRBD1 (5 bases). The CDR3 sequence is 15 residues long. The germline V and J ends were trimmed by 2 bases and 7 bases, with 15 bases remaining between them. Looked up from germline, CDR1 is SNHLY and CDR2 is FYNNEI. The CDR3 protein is CASSERVRGSQPQHF. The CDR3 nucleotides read TGTGCCAGCAGTGAAAGGGTAAGGGGAAGCCAGCCCCAGCATTTT.

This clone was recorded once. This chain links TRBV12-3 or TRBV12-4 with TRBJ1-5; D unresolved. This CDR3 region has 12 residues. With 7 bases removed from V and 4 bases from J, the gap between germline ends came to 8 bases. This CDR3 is CASTYRNQPQHF. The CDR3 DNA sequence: TGTGCCAGCACCTACAGAAATCAGCCCCAGCATTTT.

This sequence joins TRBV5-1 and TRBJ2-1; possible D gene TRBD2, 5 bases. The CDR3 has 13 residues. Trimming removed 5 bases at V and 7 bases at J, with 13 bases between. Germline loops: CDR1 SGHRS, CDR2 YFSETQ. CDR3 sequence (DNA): TGCGCCAGCAGTTATGGACTTAGGAATGAGCAGTTCTTC. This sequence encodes CASSYGLRNEQFF. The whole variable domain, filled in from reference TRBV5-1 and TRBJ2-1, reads KAGVTQTPRYLIKTRGQQVTLSCSPISGHRSVSWYQQTPGQGLQFLFEYFSETQRNKGNFPGRFSGRQFSNSRSEMNVSTLELGDSALYLCASSYGLRNEQFFGPGTRLTVL.

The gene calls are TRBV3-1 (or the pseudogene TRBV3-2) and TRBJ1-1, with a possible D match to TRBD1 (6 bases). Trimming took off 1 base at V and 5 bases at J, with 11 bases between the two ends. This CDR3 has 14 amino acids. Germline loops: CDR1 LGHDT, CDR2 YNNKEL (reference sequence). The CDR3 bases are TGTGCCAGCAGCCAAGTAGCAGGGGAGACTGAAGCTTTCTTT. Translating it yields CASSQVAGETEAFF.

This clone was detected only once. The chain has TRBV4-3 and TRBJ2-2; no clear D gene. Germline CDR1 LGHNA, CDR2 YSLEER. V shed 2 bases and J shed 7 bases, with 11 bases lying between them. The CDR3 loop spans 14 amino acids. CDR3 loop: CASSQLQMVGELFF. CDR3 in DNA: TGCGCCAGCAGCCAACTACAGATGGTCGGGGAGCTGTTTTTT.

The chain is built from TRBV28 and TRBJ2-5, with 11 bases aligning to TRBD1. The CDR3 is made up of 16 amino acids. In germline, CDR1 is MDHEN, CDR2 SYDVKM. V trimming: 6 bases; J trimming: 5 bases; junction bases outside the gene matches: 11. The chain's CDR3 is CASSRSGTGGLETQYF. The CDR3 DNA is TGTGCCAGCAGCCGTTCCGGGACAGGGGGTCTGGAGACCCAGTACTTC.

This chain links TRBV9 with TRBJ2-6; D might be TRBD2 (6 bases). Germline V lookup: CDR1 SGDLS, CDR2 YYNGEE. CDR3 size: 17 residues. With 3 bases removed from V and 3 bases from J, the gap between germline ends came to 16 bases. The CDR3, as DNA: TGTGCCAGCAGCGAGGAGGAGGGTCTGGGTGGGGCCAACGTCCTGACTTTC. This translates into CASSEEEGLGGANVLTF.

CDR3 in amino acids: CASSRGPDSYEQYF. The CDR3 DNA reads TGTGCCAGCAGCCGCGGTCCGGATAGCTACGAGCAGTACTTC. The chain has TRBV7-9 and TRBJ2-7; the D is unclear. Per germline, CDR1 SEHNR and CDR2 FQNEAQ (reference sequence). V lost 5 bases and J 3 bases, leaving 14 bases between the germline ends. There are 14 residues in the CDR3. Full variable domain (outside the CDR3, taken from reference TRBV7-9 and TRBJ2-7): DTGVSQNPRHKITKRGQNVTFRCDPISEHNRLYWYRQTLGQGPEFLTYFQNEAQLEKSRLLSDRFSAERPKGSFSTLEIQRTEQGDSAMYLCASSRGPDSYEQYFGPGTRLTVT.

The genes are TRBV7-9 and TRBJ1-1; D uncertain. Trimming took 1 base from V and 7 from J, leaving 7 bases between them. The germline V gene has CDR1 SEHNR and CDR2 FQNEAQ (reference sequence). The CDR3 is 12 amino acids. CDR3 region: CASSLEAGEAFF. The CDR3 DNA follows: TGTGCCAGCAGCTTAGAGGCGGGTGAAGCTTTCTTT. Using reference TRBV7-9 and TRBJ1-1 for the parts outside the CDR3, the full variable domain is DTGVSQNPRHKITKRGQNVTFRCDPISEHNRLYWYRQTLGQGPEFLTYFQNEAQLEKSRLLSDRFSAERPKGSFSTLEIQRTEQGDSAMYLCASSLEAGEAFFGQGTRLTVV.

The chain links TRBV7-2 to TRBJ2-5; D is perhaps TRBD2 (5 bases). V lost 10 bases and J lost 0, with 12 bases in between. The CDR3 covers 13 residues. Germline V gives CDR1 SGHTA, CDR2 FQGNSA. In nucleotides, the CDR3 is TGTGCCACTGACCGGGGTCACCAAGAGACCCAGTACTTC. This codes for CATDRGHQETQYF.

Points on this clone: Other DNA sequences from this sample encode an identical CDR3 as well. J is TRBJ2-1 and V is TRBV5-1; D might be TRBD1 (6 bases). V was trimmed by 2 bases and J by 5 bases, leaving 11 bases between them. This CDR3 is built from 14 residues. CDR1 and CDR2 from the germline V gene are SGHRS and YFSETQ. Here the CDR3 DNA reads TGCGCCAGCAGCTTAGGGACACAAGACAATGAGCAGTTCTTC. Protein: CASSLGTQDNEQFF.

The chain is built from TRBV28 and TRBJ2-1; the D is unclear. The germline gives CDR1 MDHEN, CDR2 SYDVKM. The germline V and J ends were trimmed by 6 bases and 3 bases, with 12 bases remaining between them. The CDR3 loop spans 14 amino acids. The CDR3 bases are TGTGCCAGCAGAGTGAGGTCCTACTACAATGAGCAGTTCTTC. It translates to CASRVRSYYNEQFF.

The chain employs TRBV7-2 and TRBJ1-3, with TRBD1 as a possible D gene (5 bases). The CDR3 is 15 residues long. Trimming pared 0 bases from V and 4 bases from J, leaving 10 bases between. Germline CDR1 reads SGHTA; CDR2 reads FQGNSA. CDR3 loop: CASSLARGVGNTIYF. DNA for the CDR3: TGTGCCAGCAGCTTAGCTCGGGGGGTCGGAAACACCATATATTTT.

The CDR3 here is CASSHPVWREGYNEQFF. The CDR3 nucleotides are TGTGCCAGCAGTCATCCGGTGTGGCGGGAGGGTTACAATGAGCAGTTCTTC. The chain uses TRBV28 and TRBJ2-1; TRBD2 matches at 9 bases. CDR1 is MDHEN, CDR2 SYDVKM, per germline. The CDR3 is 17 amino acids. Trimming cost V 5 bases and J 4 bases; bases outside gene matches: 12.

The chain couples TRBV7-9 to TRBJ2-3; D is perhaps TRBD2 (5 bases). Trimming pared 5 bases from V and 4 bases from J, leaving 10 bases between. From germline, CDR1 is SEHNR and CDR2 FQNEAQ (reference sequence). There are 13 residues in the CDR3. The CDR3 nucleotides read TGTGCCAGCAGCCAAGGAGCGGCAGATACGCAGTATTTT. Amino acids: CASSQGAADTQYF. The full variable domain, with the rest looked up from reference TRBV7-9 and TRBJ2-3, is DTGVSQNPRHKITKRGQNVTFRCDPISEHNRLYWYRQTLGQGPEFLTYFQNEAQLEKSRLLSDRFSAERPKGSFSTLEIQRTEQGDSAMYLCASSQGAADTQYFGPGTRLTVL.

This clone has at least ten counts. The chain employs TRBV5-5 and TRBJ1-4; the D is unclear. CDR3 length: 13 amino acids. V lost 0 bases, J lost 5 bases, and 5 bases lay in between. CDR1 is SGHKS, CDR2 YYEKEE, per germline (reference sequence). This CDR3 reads CASSLAQNEKLFF. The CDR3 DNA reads TGTGCCAGCAGCTTGGCACAAAATGAAAAACTGTTTTTT. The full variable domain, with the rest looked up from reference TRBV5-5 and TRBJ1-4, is DAGVTQSPTHLIKTRGQQVTLRCSPISGHKSVSWYQQVLGQGPQFIFQYYEKEERGRGNFPDRFSARQFPNYSSELNVNALLLGDSALYLCASSLAQNEKLFFGSGTQLSVL.

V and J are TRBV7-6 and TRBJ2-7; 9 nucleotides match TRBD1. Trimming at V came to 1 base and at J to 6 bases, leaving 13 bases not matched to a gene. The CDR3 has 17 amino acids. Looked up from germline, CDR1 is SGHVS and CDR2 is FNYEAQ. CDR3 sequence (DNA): TGTGCCAGCAGCTTAGTAATAGGGGGACAGGGCTCGGTCGAGCAGTACTTC. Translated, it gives CASSLVIGGQGSVEQYF.

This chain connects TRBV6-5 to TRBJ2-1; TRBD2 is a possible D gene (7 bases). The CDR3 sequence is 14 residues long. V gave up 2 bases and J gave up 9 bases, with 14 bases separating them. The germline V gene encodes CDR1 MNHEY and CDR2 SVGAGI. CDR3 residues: CASSYGRGAFEQFF. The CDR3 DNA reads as TGTGCCAGCAGTTACGGGAGGGGGGCTTTTGAGCAGTTCTTC.

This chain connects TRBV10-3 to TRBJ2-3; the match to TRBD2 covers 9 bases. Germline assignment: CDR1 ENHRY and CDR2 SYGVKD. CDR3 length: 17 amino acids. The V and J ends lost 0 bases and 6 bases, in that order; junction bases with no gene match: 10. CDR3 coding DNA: TGTGCCATCAGTGAGTCGACATTAGCGGGGGCCCGGGATACGCAGTATTTT. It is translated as CAISESTLAGARDTQYF.